This T cell receptor beta chain was found in a study of shared clonotypes between healthy human individuals (TCRdb year 2020). For the study in its entirety: The cohort included three men and a couple of women between 18 and 49 years of age. For each donor, CD4 naive and CD4 memory were each run on three plates, CD8 naive on two plates, and CD8 memory on one plate. Blood TCR repertoires of about five healthy adults were deeply sequenced to estimate repertoire size and the extent of clonotype sharing between individuals. To increase sequencing depth and limit assay-specific biases, different laboratories used diverse techniques to prepare libraries and sequence TCR repertoires. Leukapheresis yielded between about 0.9 and 10 billion PBMCs per donor. What the work shows at the level of the full study, not this receptor alone: Sampling was restricted to blood, and TCR repertoires in tissues likely differ from the TCR repertoires found in blood. When a few donors were compared, the shared fraction of clonotypes was about 5.5% for naive CD4, 3.5% to 4% for naive CD8, 2.3% for memory CD4, and 0.4% for memory CD8. Estimated clonotype richness was generally larger for naive than for memory subsets. Even with the large sequencing depth, rarefaction of the sorted-subset datasets indicated that sequencing was incomplete. Clonotypes shared by all four sorted-subset donors showed higher generation probabilities than non-shared clonotypes. The genetic and exposure-history diversity represented was limited by the small number of donors. Based on pairwise subsampling, the degree of clonotype sharing among donors was expected to be affected by sequencing depth.

A note on this clone: Its antigen remains unidentified. There are no base qualities to consult, and no much larger clone falls within one base.

The donors were healthy, HIV-negative adults who had no recently reported acute infections or vaccinations. Every donor was a Caucasian adult residing in Nashville, Tennessee, USA. CD4+ T cells were enriched by magnetic negative selection; naive cells were then positively selected on CD45RA, and the negative fraction formed the memory subset. Blood was obtained by leukapheresis, after which PBMCs were separated by Ficoll-Histopaque density gradient centrifugation and cryopreserved in liquid nitrogen vapor phase. Analytical flow cytometry was used to check the purity and quantity of each magnetically sorted T cell population. Genomic DNA was isolated from every sorted fraction and measured by UV absorbance on a Nanodrop 2000c. The CDR3, cysteine through phenylalanine, is 15 amino acids long. The retained sequence is limited to the CDR3, 45 bases, with the frame set at the first base. Germline trimming: 4 bases from V, 4 bases from J; junction bases outside gene matches: 6.

TCR CDR3 regions were amplified from genomic DNA by multiplex PCR using the deep immunoSEQ assay. Extracted genomic DNA from each cell subset was distributed evenly across all wells of several immunoSEQ 96-well plates, and each plate was treated as a replicate. For sorted subsets, each replicate PCR was loaded with approximately 200 ng genomic DNA, equivalent to roughly 30,000 T cell genomes. Purified libraries were quantified with a Qubit 3.0 fluorometer, sized on a Bioanalyzer 2100, and re-quantified with the KAPA Library Quantification kit. Every immunoSEQ 96-well plate was sequenced on a dedicated single-read 150-cycle Illumina NextSeq 550 flow cell. The authors' pipeline ran thus. Because the immunoSEQ output included only junctional sequences and no quality scores, the filtering could not be the same as the filtering used for full-length reads. To assign V/J genes and CDR3, sequences were annotated against IMGT germline references using PyIR, a Python wrapper for IgBLAST v1.9. Reads were filtered out if the reads had weak V/J assignments (E-value above 1e-6), no CDR3, stop codons, out-of-frame junctions, or ambiguous translated residues. V3J clonotypes were defined as sequences sharing the same inferred V gene, J gene, and CDR3 amino acid sequence. To compute the percentage overlap between repertoires, the number of shared unique clonotypes was divided by the size of the smaller repertoire. Repertoire richness was assessed with RTK rarefaction, the Chao1 estimator, and Recon v2.1 estimates of unobserved clonotypes. Generation probabilities were computed with OLGA for all TCRbeta clonotypes obtained by the gDNA method from a few donors. TCRdb limited this immuneACCESS table to in-frame rearrangements with V and J called. A share of clones is missing; checked studies link under half to unresolved V genes, and the rest is unexplained. That table furnishes V, J and clone size, whereas the DNA furnished D and trimming. The sample table holds about 2.4 million clones, of which 93% were seen once. The ten largest clones add up to approximately 0.35% of the sample.

This clonotype originated in a man aged 18 to 35 in good health. Some clones in this sample may be carry-over from other donors' samples. The specimen sequenced was naive CD4+ T cells from PBMCs. Read against the paper, the sample's cell subset or site label means: CD45RA+ positively selected. The rearrangement combines TRBV23-1 with TRBJ2-3; 9 bases in between match TRBD1. TRBV23-1 is assigned to the ORF class and has an uncertain function. The nucleotide sequence is TGCGCCAGCAGTCCAAAGGACAGGGGAGCAGATACGCAGTATTTT. This is translated as CASSPKDRGADTQYF.